A single T cell receptor (beta chain) is shown here with its context. This sample was included in a study of blood T cell repertoires in COVID-19. Across the study: The samples span acute and convalescent COVID-19 from the United States, Italy and Spain. Sample material is recorded as cDNA or gDNA derived from T cells, B-cell-depleted T cells, or PBMCs.

CDR3 length equals 15 residues. Trimming left V 3 bases short and J 4 bases short, with 15 bases between. Germline V gene data show CDR1 as KGHSH and CDR2 as LQKENI. As processed by the authors: Estimated nucleated cell counts came from reference gene primer amplification. This table comes from immunoSEQ multiplex PCR, and its TCRdb copy is limited to in-frame clones, with some not included. Clone size and the V and J calls come from that table; the DNA yielded D and trimming. This table has more than 80,000 clones, approximately 88% appearing once. The TCR originated in a woman of 80 years or more with active or convalescent COVID-19. This rearrangement joins TRBV18 to TRBJ1-2; tentative D call: TRBD1 (6 bases). Sequenced input: peripheral blood. CDR3 residues: CASSPQGRTLYGYTF. The DNA for the CDR3 is TGTGCCAGCTCACCGCAGGGGCGAACCCTCTATGGCTACACCTTC.